A selection of T cell receptor beta chains follows, all from one sample in a study of regulatory T cells in long-lasting Graves disease. Using its own MiXCR run on the multiplex PCR reads, TCRdb lists one record per CDR3 protein. Of approximately 460,000 distinct CDR3 sequences in the sample, about 15% were seen once. These same data were also listed under a study on T cells in Graves' hyperthyroidism and ophthalmopathy.

The sample was peripheral blood mononuclear cells (PBMCs), taken at new diagnosis, from a patient treated with antithyroid drugs. All receptors come from a woman in her 30s with Graves disease. The CDR3 runs from the conserved cysteine through the conserved F or W.

V	J	CDR3
TRBV6-1	TRBJ2-1	CATGDLAREQFF
TRBV28	TRBJ2-7	CASNGGVAYEQYF
TRBV18	TRBJ1-3	CASSPSHSGNTIYF
TRBV9	TRBJ2-3	CASSAKFGTDTQYF
TRBV29-1	TRBJ1-4	CSVSRDEKLFF
TRBV12-3/TRBV12-4	TRBJ1-5	CACQKGSARGQPQHF
TRBV30	TRBJ1-1	CAWWGPMNTEAFF
TRBV5-1	TRBJ1-1	CASSLGPGTNTEAFF
TRBV5-6	TRBJ2-2	CASSTGTLLAGELFF
TRBV6-2/TRBV6-3	TRBJ1-1	CASSSLLATEAFF
TRBV5-1	TRBJ2-7	CASSLVAKGPSYEQYF
TRBV27	TRBJ2-7	CASSARETYEQYF
TRBV5-1	TRBJ1-1	CASSPGQARMNTEAFF
TRBV11-2	TRBJ2-7	CASSSYKESYEQYF
TRBV12-3/TRBV12-4	TRBJ2-2	CASSFGQGAGELFF
TRBV10-3	TRBJ2-1	CAISEQGLANEQFF
TRBV28	.	CASSPRTGPQETQYF
TRBV6-2/TRBV6-3	TRBJ2-1	CASSYARGPLSSYNEQFF
TRBV7-2	TRBJ2-2	CASSSRTAPNTGELFF
TRBV9	TRBJ2-1	CASSGGLAGGNEQFF
TRBV28	TRBJ2-7	CASKETGGSEQYF
TRBV7-2	TRBJ1-6	CASSLLGQGSRNSPRHF
TRBV28	TRBJ1-1	CASQEQGAEAFF
TRBV28	TRBJ2-1	CASSFRRNEQFF
TRBV11-2	TRBJ2-1	CASSSTRDRYNEQFF
TRBV2	TRBJ1-2	CASSRTGDGIYGYTF
TRBV28	TRBJ2-2	CASSWGQGVGELFF
TRBV7-2	TRBJ2-7	CASSLRRESHEQYF
TRBV9	TRBJ2-7	CASSSGLAGPEQYF
TRBV10-3	TRBJ2-7	CAISMPGGGFYEQYF
TRBV2	TRBJ2-1	CASSARGNPNEQFF
TRBV7-9	TRBJ2-7	CGTSGSSSYEQYF
TRBV20-1	TRBJ2-1	CSASWGSNEQFF
TRBV7-9	TRBJ2-3	CASSFSGRGADTQYF
TRBV12-5	TRBJ2-1	CASALRILAGSPSSYNEQFF
TRBV7-9	TRBJ2-1	CASSHLAGEEFF
TRBV5-4	TRBJ2-3	CASSQTSAPTDTQYF
TRBV29-1	TRBJ2-1	CSVVRGGDSVQFF
TRBV7-2	TRBJ1-2	CASSLQRGYGYTF
TRBV4-3	TRBJ2-3	CASSQDLLAVVAGDTDTQYF
TRBV10-3	TRBJ2-1	CAIRSRASGSMDEQFF
TRBV29-1	TRBJ1-2	CSVDRPADYGYTF
TRBV20-1	TRBJ2-7	CSAESGRAAYEQYF
TRBV20-1	TRBJ2-6	CSAPPGGANVLTF
TRBV2	TRBJ1-5	CASRGTEISNQPQHF
TRBV19	TRBJ1-1	CASSQSRGTEAFF
TRBV28	TRBJ2-1	CASNRYNEQFF
TRBV28	TRBJ2-2	CASTTPGAVMVGELFF